Listed here are 10 T cell receptor beta chains from one sample, sequenced in a study of shared clonotypes between healthy human individuals (dated by TCRdb to the early 2020s). Library generation was performed with the immunoSEQ multiplex PCR assay. In TCRdb, the immuneACCESS table is reduced to in-frame sequences with V and J assigned. These tables do not hold every clone; where another copy was compared, an unresolved V gene accounts for under half, and the others remain unexplained. The sample table holds about 480,000 clones, of which 79% were seen once. The ten biggest clones cover 10% to 15% of the sample. What was sequenced was PBMCs. Source of these receptors: a woman between 35 and 50 years old in good health. Some clones in this sample may be carry-over from other donors' samples.

The chain uses TRBV19 and TRBJ2-2; TRBD1 matches at 9 bases. Losses at the gene ends were 4 bases for V and 4 bases for J; bases not matched to a gene: 4. Per germline, CDR1 LNHDA and CDR2 SQIVND (reference sequence). The CDR3 extends over 15 amino acids. The CDR3 protein is CASSKTGGSTGELFF. CDR3 nucleotides: TGTGCCAGTAGTAAGACAGGGGGAAGCACCGGGGAGCTGTTTTTT.

The rearrangement links TRBV5-1 to TRBJ2-2; D unresolved. V was cut by 4 bases and J by 0 bases, with 7 bases left in between. This CDR3 is 14 amino acids long. Germline V gives CDR1 SGHRS, CDR2 YFSETQ. DNA of the CDR3: TGCGCCAGCAGCAAGGGCACGAACACCGGGGAGCTGTTTTTT. Its translation is CASSKGTNTGELFF. The full variable domain, with the rest looked up from reference TRBV5-1 and TRBJ2-2, is KAGVTQTPRYLIKTRGQQVTLSCSPISGHRSVSWYQQTPGQGLQFLFEYFSETQRNKGNFPGRFSGRQFSNSRSEMNVSTLELGDSALYLCASSKGTNTGELFFGEGSRLTVL.

This chain links TRBV20-1 with TRBJ1-1; D remains ambiguous. This CDR3 comprises 11 residues. The ends were cut back, 5 bases at V and 5 bases at J, with 9 bases in the middle. In germline, CDR1 is DFQATT, CDR2 SNEGSKA (reference sequence). The CDR3 nucleotides read TGCAGTGCTTCCCCAACGACTGAAGCTTTCTTT. Its protein is CSASPTTEAFF.

This CDR3 is CASSSMRGRETQYF. The CDR3 nucleotides are TGTGCCAGCAGCTCCATGAGAGGGAGGGAGACCCAGTACTTC. This rearrangement joins TRBV11-2 to TRBJ2-5; D perhaps matches TRBD2 (6 bases). Deletions cut 4 bases from V and 5 bases from J, with 14 bases between. The CDR3 covers 14 residues. Germline CDR1 SGHAT, CDR2 FQNNGV.

The chain is built from TRBV19 and TRBJ2-1; D is unclear. CDR1 LNHDA and CDR2 SQIVND come from the germline V gene (reference sequence). The V end was cut by 3 bases, the J end by 6 bases, with 6 bases between. This CDR3 contains 12 residues. CDR3 sequence (DNA): TGTGCCAGTAGTATGCGTTTCAATGAGCAGTTCTTC. It specifies CASSMRFNEQFF.

The rearrangement links TRBV27 to TRBJ2-2; D unclear. V was clipped by 6 bases and J by 1 base, with 6 bases between them. In germline, CDR1 is MNHEY, CDR2 SMNVEV (reference sequence). The CDR3 consists of 13 residues. The CDR3 sequence: CASSFMNTGELFF. CDR3 nucleotides: TGTGCCAGCAGCTTTATGAACACCGGGGAGCTGTTTTTT.

The rearrangement joins TRBV7-3 to TRBJ2-1; tentatively, D is TRBD1 or TRBD2 (5 bases each). In germline, CDR1 is SGHTA, CDR2 FQGTGA. V was clipped by 2 bases and J by 0 bases, with 8 bases between them. CDR3 length: 15 amino acids. CDR3 sequence reads: CASSLPGPSYNEQFF. The CDR3 DNA sequence: TGTGCCAGCAGCTTACCGGGGCCCTCCTACAATGAGCAGTTCTTC. The full variable domain, its missing parts supplied by reference TRBV7-3 and TRBJ2-1, is GAGVSQTPSNKVTEKGKYVELRCDPISGHTALYWYRQSLGQGPEFLIYFQGTGAADDSGLPNDRFFAVRPEGSVSTLKIQRTERGDSAVYLCASSLPGPSYNEQFFGPGTRLTVL.

The rearrangement links TRBV30 to TRBJ2-7, with 7 bases that match TRBD2. The CDR3 is made up of 16 amino acids. The J segment lost 2 bases and the V segment lost 0 bases, leaving 10 bases of the junction unmatched. From germline, CDR1 is GTSNPN and CDR2 SVGIG (reference sequence). The CDR3 protein is CAWSVGLGRTTYEQYF. Written as DNA, the CDR3 is TGTGCCTGGAGTGTAGGTCTCGGGAGGACTACCTACGAGCAGTACTTC.

V and J are TRBV28 and TRBJ1-4; weak D call: TRBD1 (5 bases). The V and J ends lost 5 bases and 8 bases respectively, with 21 bases between them. CDR1 is MDHEN, CDR2 SYDVKM, per germline. This CDR3 contains 16 residues. CDR3 amino acids: CASSAPRTTFREKLFF. In nucleotides, the CDR3 is TGTGCCAGCAGTGCCCCCCGGACAACCTTTAGAGAAAAACTGTTTTTT.

The CDR3 region is CASSLQTSNYGYTF. The DNA for the CDR3 is TGTGCCAGCAGCCTCCAGACGTCTAACTATGGCTACACCTTC. This sequence joins TRBV7-2 and TRBJ1-2; the D is unclear. The germline gives CDR1 SGHTA, CDR2 FQGNSA. V dropped 5 bases and J dropped 0 bases, with 10 bases sitting between them. This CDR3 region has 14 residues.